This T cell receptor beta chain was sequenced during a study of memory CD4+ T cells and cytomegalovirus serostatus. Study conclusions and caveats: Each of approximately 69 CMV-associated TCRbeta sequences occurred in one to five individuals. Suggested: most of the CMV-linked TCR signature lies in CD4+ memory cells.

As to this clone: Its specificity is not known.

Under the authors' procedure: After removing out-of-frame reads, 2,204,828 distinct TCRbeta sequences remained. Some clones are missing from TCRdb's copy, which holds only in-frame ones; the method was immunoSEQ multiplex PCR. V and J calls plus clone size are reproduced from that table; the DNA served to infer D and trimming. The sample records about 45,000 clones, around 78% being singletons. Single viable CD3+CD4+CD8-CD45RO+ cells were sorted as the memory CD4+ T cells. The CDR3 extends over 19 amino acids. V lost 4 bases, J lost 4 bases, and 26 bases lay in between. The germline CDR1 and CDR2 sequences are SGHNT and YYREEE (reference sequence).

This receptor was obtained from an adult in good health and CMV-seronegative. This rearrangement joins TRBV5-4 to TRBJ1-4; tentative D call: TRBD1 (6 bases). Input material: memory CD4+ T cells from blood. In nucleotides, the CDR3 is TGTGCCAGCAGCCCCGCCCCCCAGCAGGTGGGGGGCTATAATGAAAAACTGTTTTTT. Amino acid sequence: CASSPAPQQVGGYNEKLFF.